This T cell receptor beta chain was sequenced in a study of cytomegalovirus exposure and HLA in healthy donors. Overall study findings and caveats: Most subjects had HLA-A and HLA-B alleles reportedly predicted accurately by TCR beta sequences. The likely explanation for a cluster of highly shared sequence variants was sequencing artifact.

Germline loops: CDR1 SGHTA, CDR2 FQGNSA. This CDR3 comprises 12 residues. V gave up 5 bases and J gave up 4 bases, with 8 bases separating them. The study sampled nominally healthy donors, though unrecorded immune exposures were likely. Concerning this clone itself: The antigen is not known.

Primers included in the PCR were 60 Vbeta and 13 Jbeta primers. The data were produced by immunoSEQ multiplex PCR, yet TCRdb's version contains in-frame clones alone and is incomplete. The sample has about 140,000 clones; 60% to 80% are singletons. The sequence came from a man between 18 and 29 years old in good health and CMV-seronegative. The sequencing input was PBMCs. This chain connects TRBV7-2 to TRBJ2-5, with unresolved D. In nucleotides, the CDR3 is TGTGCCAGCAGCACGACTGTAGAGACCCAGTACTTC. This sequence encodes CASSTTVETQYF. Using reference TRBV7-2 and TRBJ2-5 for the parts outside the CDR3, the full variable domain is GAGVSQSPSNKVTEKGKDVELRCDPISGHTALYWYRQSLGQGLEFLIYFQGNSAPDKSGLPSDRFSAERTGGSVSTLTIQRTQQEDSAVYLCASSTTVETQYFGPGTRLLVL.